The T cell receptor (beta chain) under discussion was sequenced for a study of cytomegalovirus exposure and HLA in healthy donors. With 60 Vbeta and 13 Jbeta primers, the PCR was carried out. Generated by immunoSEQ multiplex PCR, the TCRdb table keeps only in-frame clones and is missing some. In the table there are around 14,000 clones, 63% of which are singletons. CDR3 length equals 15 residues. Between the trimmed V and J ends, which lost 4 bases and 2 bases, there was a span of 15 bases. Germline values: CDR1 SGHRS, CDR2 YFSETQ. Study findings and constraints: Later analysis associated a missense DCLRE1C variant with TCR beta V- and J-gene trimming. Per published reports, the classifier diagnosed cytomegalovirus status with high specificity and sensitivity. Later work associated around 18,000 TCR beta sequences with HLA alleles at 0.05 false discovery rate.

Worth noting for this clone: What it binds is unknown.

This chain joins TRBV5-1 and TRBJ2-5; weak D call: TRBD2 (6 bases). The TCR was taken from a woman between 45 and 60 years old in good health and CMV-seropositive. The sample consisted of PBMCs. CDR3 residues: CASSPLATRQETQYF. The CDR3 coding sequence is TGCGCCAGCAGCCCCCTCGCGACTAGGCAAGAGACCCAGTACTTC.